The clone carrying this TCR beta chain has only one observation. Several immunoSEQ 96-well plates shared each subset's DNA, each plate a replicate. Profiled with immunoSEQ multiplex PCR; TCRdb holds only in-frame clones, not every one. Of 950,000 to 1,100,000 clones listed, roughly 80% were seen once; the top ten hold approximately 1.3%. These data come from a study of shared clonotypes between healthy human individuals. About the study: Contributing individuals were a couple of females and three males aged 18 to 49. CD8 memory received one plate per donor, CD8 naive two, CD4 memory three and CD4 naive three.

Trimming removed 0 bases at V and 3 bases at J, with 12 bases between. The CDR3 is made up of 16 amino acids. Germline V CDR1 and CDR2: LNHNV, YYDKDF (reference sequence). Sequenced input: memory CD4+ T cells sorted from blood. Subset indicated: CD45RA-negative fraction. The TCR originated in a man younger than 30 in good health. The chain employs TRBV15 and TRBJ2-4; D tentatively fits TRBD1 or TRBD2 (6 bases each). CDR3 in DNA: TGTGCCACCAGCAGAGATTCAGGGGAGGACAAAAACATTCAGTACTTC. It encodes CATSRDSGEDKNIQYF.